These 28 T cell receptor beta chains were all obtained from the same sample, sequenced in a study of blood T cell repertoires in COVID-19. The repertoire was sequenced with immunoSEQ multiplex PCR; TCRdb's copy has only in-frame clones and lacks some. The repertoire holds over 300,000 clones, with more than 70% as singletons. The specimen sequenced was peripheral blood. These receptors all come from a woman between 45 and 65 years old with acute or convalescent COVID-19.

The chain uses TRBV5-1 and TRBJ2-7, with 7 bases that match TRBD2. The CDR3 contains 15 residues. Looked up from germline, CDR1 is SGHRS and CDR2 is YFSETQ. V dropped 0 bases and J dropped 3; count of bases not matched to a gene: 6. CDR3 sequence reads: CASSLAGLGGYEQYF. CDR3 DNA sequence: TGCGCCAGCAGCTTGGCCGGACTAGGCGGCTACGAGCAGTACTTC. Looking up the rest from reference TRBV5-1 and TRBJ2-7 gives the full variable domain: KAGVTQTPRYLIKTRGQQVTLSCSPISGHRSVSWYQQTPGQGLQFLFEYFSETQRNKGNFPGRFSGRQFSNSRSEMNVSTLELGDSALYLCASSLAGLGGYEQYFGPGTRLTVT.

The chain carries TRBV3-1 (or the pseudogene TRBV3-2) and TRBJ1-6; 9 bases match TRBD1. This CDR3 comprises 16 residues. V was pared by 0 bases and J by 10 bases, with 7 bases of the junction left unmatched. CDR1 and CDR2 (germline): LGHDT, YNNKEL (reference sequence). The CDR3: CASSQETGGTGSPLHF. The CDR3 DNA reads as TGTGCCAGCAGCCAAGAGACAGGGGGAACTGGGTCACCCCTCCACTTT.

This clone turned up a few times. The chain combines TRBV19 with TRBJ1-4; D uncertain. The V and J ends lost 3 bases and 6 bases respectively, with 5 bases between them. Germline CDR1 is LNHDA and CDR2 is SQIVND (reference sequence). The CDR3 has 12 residues. The CDR3 spells CASSIGYEKLFF. DNA of the CDR3: TGTGCCAGTAGTATCGGGTATGAAAAACTGTTTTTT.

V and J are TRBV5-4 and TRBJ2-5; D perhaps matches TRBD2 (5 bases). CDR1 and CDR2 from the germline V gene are SGHNT and YYREEE (reference sequence). V was pared by 4 bases and J by 3 bases, with 13 bases between. This CDR3 spans 14 amino acids. The CDR3 sequence: CASSEADGKETQYF. DNA for the CDR3: TGTGCCAGCAGCGAGGCTGACGGGAAAGAGACCCAGTACTTC. Full variable domain (rest looked up from reference TRBV5-4 and TRBJ2-5): ETGVTQSPTHLIKTRGQQVTLRCSSQSGHNTVSWYQQALGQGPQFIFQYYREEENGRGNFPPRFSGLQFPNYSSELNVNALELDDSALYLCASSEADGKETQYFGPGTRLLVL.

The chain links TRBV27 to TRBJ2-3; D perhaps matches TRBD2 (6 bases). CDR1 and CDR2 (germline): MNHEY, SMNVEV (reference sequence). This CDR3 region has 17 residues. The V gene lost 4 bases and the J gene lost 1 base, with 18 bases spanning the gap. In DNA, the CDR3 is TGTGCCAGCAGTTCGGGACTCCCACGAGGTGGCACAGATACGCAGTATTTT. It encodes CASSSGLPRGGTDTQYF.

This chain uses TRBV10-3 with TRBJ2-5; 12 positions match TRBD1. Germline assignment: CDR1 ENHRY and CDR2 SYGVKD. Trimming took 2 bases from V and 5 from J; bases not matched to a gene: 6. The CDR3 has 16 residues. Here the CDR3 reads CAISEPGQGALETQYF. The CDR3 DNA reads TGTGCCATCAGTGAGCCGGGACAGGGGGCTTTGGAGACCCAGTACTTC.

The J gene is TRBJ2-7, the V gene TRBV27, with 8 positions matching TRBD1. Trimming took 8 bases from V and 4 from J; bases not matched to a gene: 13. The CDR3 is 15 amino acids. The germline gives CDR1 MNHEY, CDR2 SMNVEV (reference sequence). CDR3: CASQSAGTGPYEQYF. As DNA, the CDR3 is TGTGCCAGCCAATCCGCCGGGACAGGCCCTTACGAGCAGTACTTC.

V and J are TRBV2 and TRBJ1-4; 8 nucleotides match TRBD1. This CDR3 comprises 13 residues. The junction had 5 bases not matched to a gene; V was cut back by 8 bases and J by 6 bases. The germline gives CDR1 SNHLY, CDR2 FYNNEI. In nucleotides, the CDR3 is TGTGCCAGCGGGGACAGGTCGGATGAAAAACTGTTTTTT. It yields the protein CASGDRSDEKLFF.

As concerns this clone: Within the sample, other DNA sequences also encode this same CDR3. J is TRBJ2-2 and V is TRBV6-5; D perhaps matches TRBD2 (6 bases). Germline CDR1 reads MNHEY; CDR2 reads SVGAGI. V lost 6 bases to trimming and J lost 0 bases, with 11 bases between them. This CDR3 has 15 amino acids. The CDR3 DNA reads as TGTGCCAGCAGGGCCGGGACTGCGAACACCGGGGAGCTGTTTTTT. Protein product: CASRAGTANTGELFF.

The chain couples TRBV2 to TRBJ1-6, with TRBD1 as a possible D gene (5 bases). CDR1 and CDR2 from the germline V gene are SNHLY and FYNNEI. V was shortened by 7 bases and J by 7 bases, with 14 bases between the two germline ends. The length of the CDR3 is 14 residues. The CDR3 sequence is CASKGSGYNSPLHF. The CDR3 DNA follows: TGTGCCAGCAAGGGGTCAGGGTACAATTCACCCCTCCACTTT. The entire variable domain, with the rest obtained from reference TRBV2 and TRBJ1-6, is as follows: EPEVTQTPSHQVTQMGQEVILRCVPISNHLYFYWYRQILGQKVEFLVSFYNNEISEKSEIFDDQFSVERPDGSNFTLKIRSTKLEDSAMYFCASKGSGYNSPLHFGNGTRLTVT.

The chain carries TRBV21-1 and TRBJ2-7; TRBD2, the table's D call, lacks a check against the DNA. TRBV21-1 is recorded as a pseudogene. There are 17 residues in the CDR3. The CDR3 region is CASSGPRLAGGLYEQYF. The CDR3 DNA reads as TGTGCCAGCAGCGGACCCCGACTAGCGGGAGGGCTATACGAGCAGTACTTC.

Turning to this clone: This CDR3 is also generated by other DNA sequences in the sample. This rearrangement joins TRBV5-1 to TRBJ2-5; unclear D gene. Per germline, CDR1 SGHRS and CDR2 YFSETQ. Trimming stripped 4 bases from V and 0 bases from J, with 4 bases between. The CDR3 has 12 residues. CDR3: CASSPDQETQYF. In DNA form, the CDR3 reads TGCGCCAGCAGCCCCGACCAAGAGACCCAGTACTTC.

J is TRBJ2-2 and V is TRBV6-5; possible D gene TRBD1, 6 bases. CDR3 length: 12 amino acids. The V gene's germline CDR1 is MNHEY and CDR2 SVGAGI. The ends were cut back, 8 bases at V and 5 bases at J, with 9 bases in the middle. The CDR3 DNA is TGTGCCAGCCAGGGGTGGACCGGGGAGCTGTTTTTT. Amino acid sequence: CASQGWTGELFF.

This chain links TRBV5-1 with TRBJ1-4; 9 positions agree with TRBD1. Germline V gene data show CDR1 as SGHRS and CDR2 as YFSETQ. V lost 4 bases, J lost 8 bases, and 12 bases stayed unmatched. The CDR3 consists of 16 residues. CDR3 in DNA: TGCGCCAGCAGCAGAGGAACGGGACAGGGAAGGGAAAAACTGTTTTTT. It is translated as CASSRGTGQGREKLFF.

This clone was recorded a few times. The genes are TRBV4-1 and TRBJ2-3; maybe TRBD2 (6 bases). The CDR3 runs 17 residues. CDR1 and CDR2 (germline): MGHRA, YSYEKL. V lost 0 bases to trimming and J lost 0 bases, with 13 bases between them. The CDR3 protein is CASSQDGTGKSTDTQYF. In DNA, the CDR3 is TGCGCCAGCAGCCAAGACGGGACTGGAAAGAGCACAGATACGCAGTATTTT.

V and J are TRBV5-1 and TRBJ1-1; D is unresolved. V was pared by 0 bases and J by 4 bases, with 13 bases between. Germline V gene data show CDR1 as SGHRS and CDR2 as YFSETQ. This CDR3 has 15 amino acids. CDR3 in DNA: TGCGCCAGCAGCTTGGGTGCAGGCCAGCTCACTGAAGCTTTCTTT. The encoded protein is CASSLGAGQLTEAFF. Combining the CDR3 with reference TRBV5-1 and TRBJ1-1 gives the whole variable domain KAGVTQTPRYLIKTRGQQVTLSCSPISGHRSVSWYQQTPGQGLQFLFEYFSETQRNKGNFPGRFSGRQFSNSRSEMNVSTLELGDSALYLCASSLGAGQLTEAFFGQGTRLTVV.

This chain joins TRBV12-2 and TRBJ2-1; the table names TRBD1, a call not compared with the DNA. TRBV12-2 is a pseudogene locus. This CDR3 is 15 amino acids long. The CDR3 protein is CASRLQGALKDEQFF. The CDR3 DNA reads as TGTGCAAGTCGCTTACAGGGGGCCCTTAAAGATGAGCAGTTCTTC.

In this sample, this clone turned up many times. The chain has TRBV4-1 and TRBJ1-3, with D unclear. Germline V gene data show CDR1 as MGHRA and CDR2 as YSYEKL. This CDR3 is 16 amino acids long. V gave up 0 bases and J gave up 4 bases, with 13 bases separating them. CDR3 sequence reads: CASSQDPGLLGNTIYF. The CDR3 DNA is TGCGCCAGCAGCCAAGATCCGGGATTATTAGGAAACACCATATATTTT.

DNA for the CDR3: TGTGCCAGTAGTATAGCTCTAGCGGGGGGGCCCCATGAGCAGTTCTTC. As protein: CASSIALAGGPHEQFF. The V call is TRBV19, the J call TRBJ2-1, with 12 bases matching TRBD2. Per the germline V gene, CDR1 is LNHDA and CDR2 is SQIVND (reference sequence). This CDR3 comprises 16 residues. V gave up 1 base and J gave up 8 bases; unmatched junction bases: 6.

This clone came up once. The chain links TRBV30 to TRBJ2-3; 14 positions agree with TRBD2. Losses at the gene ends were 3 bases for V and 5 bases for J; bases not matched to a gene: 4. CDR3 length: 15 residues. Germline V gene sequence: CDR1 GTSNPN, CDR2 SVGIG (reference sequence). The DNA of the CDR3 is TGTGCCTGGAGCACCGGGACTAGCGGGAGAGATACGCAGTATTTT. It is translated as CAWSTGTSGRDTQYF.

The chain couples TRBV6-6 to TRBJ1-4, with D perhaps TRBD1 (6 bases). The V end lost 6 bases, the J end lost 6 bases, and 14 bases lay between the germline ends. Germline CDR1 and CDR2: MNHNY and SVGAGI (reference sequence). This CDR3 has 14 amino acids. CDR3 sequence reads: CASSPTGWDEKLFF. The DNA of the CDR3 is TGTGCCAGCAGCCCAACAGGGTGGGATGAAAAACTGTTTTTT.

As regards this clone: Additional DNA sequences in this sample encode the identical CDR3. V usage is TRBV18 and J usage is TRBJ1-2; the D gene is possibly TRBD1 (5 bases). The V end was cut by 3 bases, the J end by 0 bases, with 8 bases between. The CDR3 extends over 14 amino acids. The germline V gene has CDR1 KGHSH and CDR2 LQKENI. The CDR3 is CASSPSGANYGYTF. Written as DNA, the CDR3 is TGTGCCAGCTCACCGTCGGGGGCTAACTATGGCTACACCTTC.

This clone was seen more than once but under ten times. The chain has TRBV6-5 and TRBJ1-1; D uncertain. The ends were cut back, 6 bases at V and 12 bases at J, with 20 bases in the middle. The germline V gene has CDR1 MNHEY and CDR2 SVGAGI. CDR3 length: 13 residues. The CDR3 sequence: CASRPEASLETFF. The CDR3 DNA sequence: TGTGCCAGCAGACCAGAGGCCAGCCTGGAAACTTTCTTT.

The chain combines TRBV5-6 with TRBJ1-3; D remains ambiguous. Germline CDR1 SGHDT, CDR2 YYEEEE. The CDR3 is 18 residues long. V shed 1 base and J shed 4 bases, with 21 bases lying between them. DNA of the CDR3: TGTGCCAGCAGCTTGCACCAATCTGTGGGCTTTTCCGGAAACACCATATATTTT. This gives the protein CASSLHQSVGFSGNTIYF. The entire variable domain, with the rest obtained from reference TRBV5-6 and TRBJ1-3, is as follows: DAGVTQSPTHLIKTRGQQVTLRCSPKSGHDTVSWYQQALGQGPQFIFQYYEEEERQRGNFPDRFSGHQFPNYSSELNVNALLLGDSALYLCASSLHQSVGFSGNTIYFGEGSWLTVV.

The chain uses TRBV7-9 and TRBJ2-1; 16 bases are a match to TRBD2. V dropped 2 bases and J dropped 7; count of bases not matched to a gene: 11. This CDR3 has 19 amino acids. Germline values: CDR1 SEHNR, CDR2 FQNEAQ (reference sequence). Written as DNA, the CDR3 is TGTGCCAGCAGCTTAATTGGGACTAGCGGGAGGGCCGGTTGGAATGAGCAGTTCTTC. It is translated as CASSLIGTSGRAGWNEQFF.

The rearrangement uses TRBV19 and TRBJ1-4; TRBD1 matches at 7 bases. Germline V gives CDR1 LNHDA, CDR2 SQIVND (reference sequence). The CDR3 loop spans 14 amino acids. The J segment lost 8 bases and the V segment lost 8 bases, leaving 11 bases of the junction unmatched. CDR3 residues: CASWNLGGGEKLFF. DNA of the CDR3: TGTGCCAGTTGGAATCTAGGGGGCGGAGAAAAACTGTTTTTT.

This clone has a handful of counts. The rearrangement uses TRBV27 and TRBJ1-1; TRBD1 agrees at 8 bases. The CDR3 sequence is 15 residues long. V shed 6 bases, J shed 10 bases, and the junction held 16 bases outside the gene matches. CDR1 and CDR2 from the germline V gene are MNHEY and SMNVEV (reference sequence). This CDR3 reads CASSPPGQAVLGAFF. The CDR3 DNA reads TGTGCCAGCAGCCCTCCGGGACAGGCTGTCTTGGGAGCTTTCTTT.

This chain connects TRBV30 to TRBJ1-6; 10 positions match TRBD1. In germline, CDR1 is GTSNPN, CDR2 SVGIG (reference sequence). CDR3 size: 16 residues. Germline trimming cut 0 bases from V and 6 bases from J; bases unmatched to any gene: 5. CDR3 sequence (DNA): TGTGCCTGGAGTGTACTCGGGACAGGGGTTAATTCACCCCTCCACTTT. Its translation: CAWSVLGTGVNSPLHF.